Following are 6 T cell receptor beta chains from one sample sequenced in a study of T cells in women clearing cervical HPV infection. TCRdb's table, derived via immunoSEQ multiplex PCR, lists solely in-frame clones and lacks some. The sample data list under 35,000 clones. The material sequenced was blood buffy coat. The receptors originated from a woman aged 18-70 years with a cervical HPV16 infection that either progressed to CIN3+ or cleared (not recorded which).

The CDR3 bases that were read are TGTGCCAGCAAAGACAGGGGGCGAAGTCGCGGCAAAAACATT. It translates to CASKDRGRSRGKNI. The full CDR3 reads CASKDRGRSRGKNIQYF. The gene calls are TRBV2 and TRBJ2-4, with 10 positions matching TRBD1. Sequencing ends 3 residues short of the CDR3 end; the germline J gene provides the rest. The V gene end was trimmed by 7 bases and the J gene end by 3 bases; junction bases not matched to a gene: 12. The length of the CDR3 is 17 residues. The germline V gene has CDR1 SNHLY and CDR2 FYNNEI.

Incomplete CDR3 DNA: TGTGCCAGCAGCTTCCGCGGGGGGTTCGTTGAG. It codes for CASSFRGGFVE. The entire CDR3 sequence reads CASSFRGGFVEQFF. The chain combines TRBV5-6 with TRBJ2-1; TRBD2 aligns across 8 bases. The read is 3 residues too short to cover the CDR3 end, so that end is filled in from the germline J gene. V lost 2 bases and J lost 9; bases outside the gene matches: 7. This CDR3 is built from 14 residues. Germline CDR1 is SGHDT and CDR2 is YYEEEE.

Concerning this clone: The CDR3 extends 3 residues past the end of the read, so its final part is completed from the germline J gene. The genes are TRBV7-3 and TRBJ2-3; TRBD2 might be the D (6 bases). The CDR3 has 14 residues. Trimming cost V 5 bases and J 4 bases, with 13 bases left between them. Per germline, CDR1 SGHTA and CDR2 FQGTGA. The covered CDR3 bases are TGTGCCAGCAGCCCTGGGGCTAGCGCAGATACG. As protein: CASSPGASADT. The complete CDR3 sequence is CASSPGASADTQYF.

Turning to this clone: The CDR3 is cut off 3 residues early in the read; its end comes from the germline J gene. The chain joins TRBV20-1 to TRBJ2-5; weak D call: TRBD2 (5 bases). The CDR3 sequence is 13 residues long. Trimming shortened V by 6 bases and J by 5 bases, and 16 bases separated the two germline ends. Germline V lookup: CDR1 DFQATT, CDR2 SNEGSKA (reference sequence). The CDR3 spells CSAPLPLGETQYF. The CDR3 bases that were read are TGCAGTGCGCCGCTTCCACTAGGGGAGACC.

With respect to this clone: The sequence runs out 3 residues before the end of the CDR3; the remainder is reconstructed from the germline J gene. V gene TRBV28 combines with J gene TRBJ1-2, with 7 bases identical to TRBD1. The junction had 7 bases not matched to a gene; V was cut back by 7 bases and J by 5 bases. The length of the CDR3 is 13 residues. Germline V gives CDR1 MDHEN, CDR2 SYDVKM. This CDR3 reads CASNEGAEYGYTF. CDR3 bases read: TGTGCCAGCAATGAGGGGGCGGAATATGGC.

About this clone itself: The read terminates 3 residues ahead of where the CDR3 ends, so the germline J gene completes it. The chain combines TRBV6-4 with TRBJ1-6; TRBD1 matches at 7 bases. Germline V gene sequence: CDR1 MRHNA, CDR2 SNTAGT. There are 13 residues in the CDR3. With 5 bases clipped from V and 8 bases from J, the junction kept 3 bases outside the gene matches. The CDR3 here is CASSPDRDSPLHF. Incomplete CDR3 DNA: TGTGCCAGCAGTCCTGACAGGGATTCACCC.